One sample yielded the 30 T cell receptor beta chains listed below, sequenced in a study of T cells after yellow fever vaccination. MiXCR, run by TCRdb on the 5' RACE reads, gives a single entry per CDR3 protein. Seen here are roughly 330,000 distinct CDR3 sequences, approximately 4% observed once, and the top ten hold about 24%. Sample: PBMCs, taken 5 days after the yellow fever booster vaccination. Every receptor here comes from a man younger than 35 who received the YFV17D yellow fever vaccine.

This clonotype was detected only a few times. The chain combines TRBV7-3 with TRBJ2-3, with D perhaps TRBD1 (6 bases). Germline lookup yields CDR1 SGHTA and CDR2 FQGTGA. The CDR3 spans 13 residues. The V end lost 4 bases, the J end lost 4 bases, and 9 bases lay between the germline ends. This CDR3 is CASSWTDADTQYF. CDR3 in DNA: TGTGCCAGCAGCTGGACAGATGCAGATACGCAGTATTTT.

The chain employs TRBV7-8 and TRBJ1-2; D gene uncertain. The germline CDR1 and CDR2 sequences are SGHVS and FQNEAQ. The V and J ends lost 1 base and 8 bases respectively, with 11 bases between them. The CDR3 sequence is 13 residues long. The CDR3 is CASSLDTVYGYTF. The CDR3 region has the DNA TGTGCCAGCAGCTTAGACACGGTCTACGGCTACACCTTC.

V gene TRBV7-9 combines with J gene TRBJ2-5; TRBD2 agrees at 7 bases. The CDR3 runs to 14 residues. Germline V CDR1 and CDR2: SEHNR, FQNEAQ (reference sequence). J was trimmed by 7 bases and V by 5 bases; bases with no gene match: 10. CDR3 nucleotide sequence: TGTGCCAGCAGCCCTATCCTAGCGGCAATGACCCAGTACTTC. It encodes CASSPILAAMTQYF.

This clonotype was seen repeatedly, ten times or more. The chain links TRBV4-3 to TRBJ1-2, with D uncertain. V lost 5 bases, J lost 8 bases, and 12 bases lay in between. The V gene's germline CDR1 is LGHNA and CDR2 YSLEER. The CDR3 totals 12 residues. CDR3 sequence reads: CASSAPGRGYTF. CDR3 sequence (DNA): TGCGCCAGCAGCGCCCCGGGAAGGGGCTACACCTTC.

The chain combines TRBV5-1 with TRBJ2-7, with 10 bases identical to TRBD1. Unmatched junction bases numbered 15, after V lost 7 bases and J lost 2 bases. CDR3 length: 17 residues. In germline, CDR1 is SGHRS, CDR2 YFSETQ. CDR3 sequence (DNA): TGCGCCAGCCGCCACACGACAGGGGGCGAAGCTGCCTACGAGCAGTACTTC. Translation: CASRHTTGGEAAYEQYF.

This clonotype turned up a few times. The CDR3 spells CASSWDRVAYNEQFF. CDR3 nucleotide sequence: TGTGCCAGCAGCTGGGACAGGGTGGCCTACAATGAGCAGTTCTTC. This chain uses TRBV11-2 with TRBJ2-1; 9 bases fit TRBD1. Germline V gene sequence: CDR1 SGHAT, CDR2 FQNNGV. The length of the CDR3 is 15 residues. Losses at the gene ends were 4 bases for V and 2 bases for J; bases not matched to a gene: 3.

This chain uses TRBV5-1 with TRBJ1-1; TRBD1 matches 7 bases. Germline CDR1 and CDR2: SGHRS and YFSETQ. The CDR3 sequence is 14 residues long. After removal of 0 bases from V and 3 bases from J, the junction contained 2 bases not matched to a gene. The CDR3 DNA follows: TGCGCCAGCAGCTTGGGGACAGGAGACACTGAAGCTTTCTTT. It specifies CASSLGTGDTEAFF.

This clonotype was observed many times. The rearrangement joins TRBV20-1 to TRBJ2-7; unclear D gene. Germline CDR1 reads DFQATT; CDR2 reads SNEGSKA (reference sequence). The CDR3 has 13 amino acids. Trimming shortened V by 3 bases and J by 1 base, and 10 bases separated the two germline ends. CDR3 sequence (DNA): TGCAGTGCTAGCGAAGCAGCATCCTACGAGCAGTACTTC. Amino acids: CSASEAASYEQYF.

This clonotype was observed a handful of times. For the CDR3, the DNA is TGTGCCAGCAGCTTAGTATTGGGACAAGAGACCCAGTACTTC. This codes for CASSLVLGQETQYF. This rearrangement joins TRBV7-8 to TRBJ2-5; D gene unclear. V lost 1 base and J lost 2, with 8 bases in between. This CDR3 contains 14 residues. The V gene's germline CDR1 is SGHVS and CDR2 FQNEAQ.

This clonotype was found many times. This chain connects TRBV10-2 to TRBJ2-2; D gene ambiguous. V shed 8 bases and J shed 0 bases, with 10 bases lying between them. The CDR3 has 14 residues. The V gene's germline CDR1 is WSHSY and CDR2 SAAADI. The CDR3 spells CASSRTANTGELFF. The DNA for the CDR3 is TGCGCCAGCTCCCGGACGGCGAACACCGGGGAGCTGTTTTTT.

This chain connects TRBV28 to TRBJ2-3, with no clear D. The CDR3 runs to 12 residues. Germline CDR1 and CDR2: MDHEN and SYDVKM. The V end was cut by 6 bases, the J end by 6 bases, with 10 bases between. CDR3 DNA sequence: TGTGCCAGCAGACACAATATTGATACGCAGTATTTT. This gives the protein CASRHNIDTQYF.

This clonotype has only a few counts. The chain uses TRBV25-1 and TRBJ2-4; 8 bases map to TRBD1. The length of the CDR3 is 17 residues. Germline trimming cut 1 base from V and 3 bases from J; bases unmatched to any gene: 8. Germline CDR1 MGHDK, CDR2 SYGVNS. The chain's CDR3 is CASSELGRGRDKNIQYF. CDR3 bases: TGTGCCAGCAGTGAATTGGGCAGGGGGCGCGACAAAAACATTCAGTACTTC.

This chain joins TRBV20-1 and TRBJ1-2, with TRBD1 identical over 11 bases. After removal of 0 bases from V and 6 bases from J, the junction contained 6 bases not matched to a gene. The CDR3 has 15 amino acids. Germline-derived CDR1 and CDR2 are DFQATT and SNEGSKA (reference sequence). The DNA of the CDR3 is TGCAGTGCTAGAGATTGGACAGGGGGCTCCAATGGCTACACCTTC. Its protein product is CSARDWTGGSNGYTF.

This clonotype has only a few counts. The rearrangement uses TRBV5-4 and TRBJ2-2; TRBD1 matches 9 bases. The CDR3 has 15 residues. Trimming at V came to 0 bases and at J to 5 bases, leaving 2 bases not matched to a gene. Germline-derived CDR1 and CDR2 are SGHNT and YYREEE (reference sequence). The CDR3 loop is CASSLGTGETGELFF. The CDR3 bases are TGTGCCAGCAGCTTGGGGACAGGGGAAACCGGGGAGCTGTTTTTT. Drawing the rest from reference TRBV5-4 and TRBJ2-2, the complete variable domain is ETGVTQSPTHLIKTRGQQVTLRCSSQSGHNTVSWYQQALGQGPQFIFQYYREEENGRGNFPPRFSGLQFPNYSSELNVNALELDDSALYLCASSLGTGETGELFFGEGSRLTVL.

Only a few counts were recorded for this clonotype. This chain connects TRBV7-2 to TRBJ2-7; 9 positions match TRBD2. The CDR3 runs 14 residues. Trimming at V came to 3 bases and at J to 3 bases, leaving 3 bases not matched to a gene. CDR1 and CDR2 (germline): SGHTA, FQGNSA. CDR3 sequence: CASSFATSGYEQYF. CDR3 DNA: TGTGCCAGCAGCTTCGCGACTAGCGGCTACGAGCAGTACTTC.

This sequence joins TRBV5-1 and TRBJ1-6; D gene unclear. With 1 base removed from V and 0 bases from J, the gap between germline ends came to 11 bases. This CDR3 is 17 amino acids long. In germline, CDR1 is SGHRS, CDR2 YFSETQ. CDR3 coding DNA: TGCGCCAGCAGCTTGACATCCAGTACCTCCTATAATTCACCCCTCCACTTT. Translating it yields CASSLTSSTSYNSPLHF. Full variable domain (rest looked up from reference TRBV5-1 and TRBJ1-6): KAGVTQTPRYLIKTRGQQVTLSCSPISGHRSVSWYQQTPGQGLQFLFEYFSETQRNKGNFPGRFSGRQFSNSRSEMNVSTLELGDSALYLCASSLTSSTSYNSPLHFGNGTRLTVT.

This clonotype was seen a few times. This chain uses TRBV20-1 with TRBJ2-1; 7 nucleotides agree with TRBD2. The V gene's germline CDR1 is DFQATT and CDR2 SNEGSKA (reference sequence). The CDR3 loop spans 15 amino acids. With V trimmed by 3 bases and J by 3 bases, 8 bases remained unmatched. The CDR3 DNA reads as TGCAGTGCTAGGGGGGGGACTTCCTACTACAATGAGCAGTTCTTC. Its translation is CSARGGTSYYNEQFF.

The chain recombines TRBV18 with TRBJ1-2; D unresolved. Trimming left V 6 bases short and J 4 bases short, with 12 bases between. The CDR3 contains 13 residues. From germline, CDR1 is KGHSH and CDR2 LQKENI. CDR3 in DNA: TGTGCCAGCTCCCCTCCCGGCACCTATGGCTACACCTTC. Its protein product is CASSPPGTYGYTF.

This clonotype was recorded at least ten times. This chain connects TRBV7-8 to TRBJ2-3, with D tentatively TRBD2 (5 bases). The CDR3 has 15 amino acids. Trimming took off 2 bases at V and 0 bases at J, with 9 bases between the two ends. Germline CDR1 is SGHVS and CDR2 is FQNEAQ. Here the CDR3 reads CASSLRLPSTDTQYF. The CDR3 DNA reads as TGTGCCAGCAGCTTACGACTACCGAGCACAGATACGCAGTATTTT.

The J gene is TRBJ1-2, the V gene TRBV18, with 7 bases identical to TRBD1. The V segment lost 8 bases and the J segment 4 bases; nucleotides outside the gene matches: 4. The CDR3 loop spans 12 amino acids. Germline loops: CDR1 KGHSH, CDR2 LQKENI. The CDR3 here is CASQGQSYGYTF. The CDR3 bases are TGTGCCAGCCAGGGACAGTCCTATGGCTACACCTTC.

Of note for this clonotype: Relative to the germline gene, one junction end is altered; a read error may explain this. The V call is TRBV19, the J call TRBJ2-1; the match to TRBD2 covers 15 bases. Germline CDR1 reads LNHDA; CDR2 reads SQIVND (reference sequence). This CDR3 has 14 residues. CDR3 bases: TGTGCCAGTAGGGGATCGGGACTAGCGGGGGGTAAACTCTTC. Amino acids: CASRGSGLAGGKLF.

This clonotype was picked up a small number of times. The chain is built from TRBV6-6 and TRBJ2-1, with 8 bases matching TRBD2. The germline V gene encodes CDR1 MNHNY and CDR2 SVGAGI (reference sequence). The CDR3 runs 14 residues. J gave up 10 bases and V 6 bases, and 11 bases lay outside the gene matches. The CDR3 here is CASSSSGGAGEQFF. The CDR3 nucleotides read TGTGCCAGCAGCTCCAGCGGGGGAGCTGGCGAGCAGTTCTTC.

Many counts were recorded for this clonotype. The V gene is TRBV27, the J gene TRBJ2-5; the match to TRBD1 covers 7 bases. CDR3 length: 14 amino acids. In germline, CDR1 is MNHEY, CDR2 SMNVEV (reference sequence). After removal of 5 bases from V and 3 bases from J, the junction contained 6 bases not matched to a gene. CDR3 in amino acids: CASSPTGLEETQYF. The CDR3 DNA follows: TGTGCCAGCAGTCCGACAGGGCTTGAAGAGACCCAGTACTTC.

This clonotype appeared a few times. The chain employs TRBV4-2 and TRBJ2-5, with TRBD2 matching 7 bases. The CDR3 has 15 residues. The V segment lost 1 base and the J segment 2 bases; nucleotides outside the gene matches: 4. CDR1 and CDR2 from the germline V gene are LGHNA and YNFKEQ. The CDR3 DNA follows: TGTGCCAGCAGCCAAGCCAGCGGGGCTCAAGAGACCCAGTACTTC. Its translation is CASSQASGAQETQYF.

This clonotype was seen at least ten times. The J gene is TRBJ2-5, the V gene TRBV7-3; TRBD1 or TRBD2 may be the D gene (6 bases each). The CDR3 length is 13 residues. CDR1 is SGHTA and CDR2 is FQGTGA in the germline V gene. V was trimmed by 5 bases and J by 5 bases, leaving 12 bases between them. CDR3 in amino acids: CASSGGLEETQYF. The CDR3 coding sequence is TGTGCCAGCAGCGGGGGGCTCGAGGAGACCCAGTACTTC. Using reference TRBV7-3 and TRBJ2-5 for the parts outside the CDR3, the full variable domain is GAGVSQTPSNKVTEKGKYVELRCDPISGHTALYWYRQSLGQGPEFLIYFQGTGAADDSGLPNDRFFAVRPEGSVSTLKIQRTERGDSAVYLCASSGGLEETQYFGPGTRLLVL.

This clonotype was detected a few times. The gene calls are TRBV6-5 and TRBJ1-6; D unclear. Germline CDR1 is MNHEY and CDR2 is SVGAGI. The CDR3 is 13 amino acids. Trimming took off 6 bases at V and 4 bases at J, with 7 bases between the two ends. CDR3 nucleotides: TGTGCCAGCAGGACGGTGTATAATTCACCCCTCCACTTT. Translation: CASRTVYNSPLHF.

The chain couples TRBV6-5 to TRBJ1-2; 12 bases align to TRBD1. Trimming removed 4 bases from V and 7 bases from J; junction bases left unmatched: 7. The CDR3 has 15 amino acids. Germline CDR1 is MNHEY and CDR2 is SVGAGI. For the CDR3, the DNA is TGTGCCAGCAGTTCCGCCGGGACAGGGGGCCTTGGCTACACCTTC. Translation: CASSSAGTGGLGYTF.

The sample holds a few counts of this clonotype. In nucleotides, the CDR3 is TGTGCCAGCAGTTTTAGTGAGGGGGGAGTGGAGGGCTACACCTTC. It specifies CASSFSEGGVEGYTF. This chain uses TRBV12-3 or TRBV12-4 with TRBJ1-2; D may be TRBD1 (6 bases). V dropped 3 bases and J dropped 8 bases, with 19 bases sitting between them. The CDR3 extends over 15 amino acids.

The J gene is TRBJ2-3, the V gene TRBV29-1, with 8 nucleotides matching TRBD1. This CDR3 has 14 residues. Per germline, CDR1 SQVTM and CDR2 ANQGSEA. Trimming took 3 bases from V and 5 from J; bases not matched to a gene: 7. Written as DNA, the CDR3 is TGCAGCGTTGAGATGACAGGGGCCGGAGATACGCAGTATTTT. It specifies CSVEMTGAGDTQYF.

This chain connects TRBV4-1 to TRBJ2-2; 8 bases map to TRBD1. The V gene end was trimmed by 5 bases and the J gene end by 4 bases; junction bases not matched to a gene: 6. Germline values: CDR1 MGHRA, CDR2 YSYEKL. This CDR3 has 15 amino acids. The CDR3 protein is CASSGRTGPTGELFF. The DNA for the CDR3 is TGCGCCAGCAGCGGACGGACAGGGCCCACCGGGGAGCTGTTTTTT.